This section outlines one T cell receptor beta chain sequence together with its context. What it binds is unknown. CDR3 length equals 19 residues. V lost 3 bases, J lost 3 bases, and 12 bases stayed unmatched. Germline V gene data show CDR1 as LGHNA and CDR2 as YNFKEQ. Measured with immunoSEQ multiplex PCR; TCRdb has only the in-frame clones, and not every one. The sample holds approximately 1.5 million clones; approximately 98% are singletons and the top ten take approximately 0.45%. This entry comes from a study of shared clonotypes between healthy human individuals. Study-level points and caveats: Several donors held approximately 5% of naive CD4 clonotypes in common.

Sequencing was done on a sample of naive CD4+ T cells sorted from blood. Regarding subset: CD45RA+ positively selected. The origin of this receptor is a young man in good health. The chain joins TRBV4-2 to TRBJ2-1, with 12 bases lining up with TRBD2. Here the CDR3 reads CASSHSGTSGPYHYNEQFF. The DNA of the CDR3 is TGTGCCAGCAGCCACTCCGGGACTAGCGGGCCCTATCACTACAATGAGCAGTTCTTC.